The source of this TCR beta chain is a study of identifying expanded T cells in peripheral blood. The CDR3 is made up of 15 amino acids. Germline CDR1 and CDR2: SNHLY and FYNNEI. Trimming took 4 bases from V and 7 from J, leaving 19 bases between them. During the collection period, no donor immune events like infections were recorded. Generated by immunoSEQ multiplex PCR, the TCRdb table keeps only in-frame clones and is missing some. The table lists about 91,000 clones, around nine tenths of them singletons, with about 3.9% in the top ten. This receptor was identified in a person aged 18 to 75 in good health. The chain couples TRBV2 to TRBJ1-2; D remains unclear. Specimen: blood. The CDR3 DNA is TGTGCCAGCAGTGTCTCGTTGACCCCAGCGGGTGGCTACACCTTC. Amino acid sequence: CASSVSLTPAGGYTF.